The 26 T cell receptor beta chains listed next were all sequenced from one sample in a study of shared clonotypes between healthy human individuals. TCRdb keeps only in-frame clones here, not all; method: immunoSEQ multiplex PCR. The table shows about 520,000 clones, with about 72% occurring only once. The specimen was PBMCs. The origin of the receptors is a woman in her thirties or forties in good health. Some clones in this sample may be carry-over from other donors' samples.

The CDR3, as DNA: TGTGCCAGCAGTGAATCCCCCCCGGGGTCGGCTGGAAACACCATATATTTT. As protein: CASSESPPGSAGNTIYF. The chain uses TRBV2 and TRBJ1-3; D unresolved. The CDR3 sequence is 17 residues long. From germline, CDR1 is SNHLY and CDR2 FYNNEI. Trimming took 2 bases from V and 2 from J, leaving 16 bases between them.

This clone appeared a few times. The chain carries TRBV6-8 and TRBJ1-1; maybe TRBD1 (5 bases). The CDR3 length is 12 residues. Germline V gives CDR1 MNHGY, CDR2 SAAAGT. V was cut by 6 bases and J by 1 base, with 6 bases left in between. The CDR3 coding sequence is TGTGCCAGCAGCAGGGAGAACACTGAAGCTTTCTTT. Translating gives CASSRENTEAFF.

The J gene is TRBJ2-7, the V gene TRBV19, with TRBD1 matching over 7 bases. CDR3 length equals 16 residues. The J segment lost 0 bases and the V segment lost 8 bases, leaving 13 bases of the junction unmatched. Germline lookup yields CDR1 LNHDA and CDR2 SQIVND (reference sequence). The CDR3 sequence: CASQPAGTAFSYEQYF. CDR3 nucleotide sequence: TGTGCCAGTCAACCAGCCGGGACAGCCTTCTCCTACGAGCAGTACTTC.

This clone has only one observation. Other DNA sequences in this sample translate to the same CDR3. The chain employs TRBV6-5 and TRBJ1-2, with 9 bases lining up with TRBD1. Per the germline V gene, CDR1 is MNHEY and CDR2 is SVGAGI. J was trimmed by 8 bases and V by 3 bases; bases with no gene match: 4. The CDR3 loop spans 13 amino acids. In DNA form, the CDR3 reads TGTGCCAGCAGTTATTCTACAGGGGGCGGCTACACCTTC. Translation: CASSYSTGGGYTF.

The V gene is TRBV28, the J gene TRBJ2-7; 13 bases agree with TRBD2. From germline, CDR1 is MDHEN and CDR2 SYDVKM. J was trimmed by 5 bases and V by 5 bases; bases with no gene match: 6. The CDR3 has 15 residues. In nucleotides, the CDR3 is TGTGCCAGCAGTAAACTAGCGGGAGGGCGTAACGAGCAGTACTTC. This gives the protein CASSKLAGGRNEQYF.

The rearrangement joins TRBV15 to TRBJ1-4, with D maybe TRBD1 (5 bases). Germline-derived CDR1 and CDR2 are LNHNV and YYDKDF (reference sequence). The CDR3 runs to 14 residues. The V gene lost 3 bases and the J gene lost 4 bases, with 9 bases spanning the gap. The CDR3 spells CATSSPGRNEKLFF. The CDR3 DNA sequence: TGTGCCACCAGCAGTCCGGGACGTAATGAAAAACTGTTTTTT.

This clone was seen a few times. The chain couples TRBV7-2 to TRBJ2-6; the D call may be TRBD1 or TRBD2 (7 bases each). Trimming cost V 5 bases and J 2 bases, with 10 bases left between them. The CDR3 has 15 residues. Germline assignment: CDR1 SGHTA and CDR2 FQGNSA. CDR3 coding DNA: TGTGCCAGCAGCCAGGGGGGGGCTGGGGCCAACGTCCTGACTTTC. It translates to CASSQGGAGANVLTF.

The gene calls are TRBV30 and TRBJ2-3; TRBD2 matches 13 bases. This CDR3 contains 15 residues. The ends lost 2 bases at V and 2 bases at J; junction bases unmatched: 1. Per the germline V gene, CDR1 is GTSNPN and CDR2 is SVGIG (reference sequence). CDR3 loop: CAWSTSGRVTDTQYF. In DNA form, the CDR3 reads TGTGCCTGGAGTACTAGCGGGAGGGTCACAGATACGCAGTATTTT.

Worth noting for this clone: This clone may be a read error of a much larger clone one base away. Other DNA sequences in the sample encode the same CDR3. This chain joins TRBV10-3 and TRBJ2-2; D unclear. V was cut by 2 bases and J by 2 bases, with 0 bases left in between. The CDR3 covers 12 residues. Germline loops: CDR1 ENHRY, CDR2 SYGVKD. In DNA form, the CDR3 reads TGTGCCATCAGTGAGAACACCGGGGAGCTGTTTTTT. This translates into CAISENTGELFF.

The chain recombines TRBV9 with TRBJ2-7; D not resolved. The CDR3 sequence is 13 residues long. Trimming took 3 bases from V and 0 from J, leaving 7 bases between them. Germline CDR1 and CDR2: SGDLS and YYNGEE. CDR3 DNA sequence: TGTGCCAGCAGCGGACACCTCTCCTACGAGCAGTACTTC. Protein sequence: CASSGHLSYEQYF.

In regard to this clone: This sample also contains other DNA sequences that code for the same CDR3. The J gene is TRBJ2-7, the V gene TRBV6-5; 7 nucleotides align to TRBD1. CDR1 MNHEY and CDR2 SVGAGI come from the germline V gene. J gave up 2 bases and V 0 bases, and 1 base lay outside the gene matches. The CDR3 sequence is 14 residues long. CDR3 residues: CASSYSQGTYEQYF. CDR3 nucleotides: TGTGCCAGCAGTTACTCACAGGGGACCTACGAGCAGTACTTC.

The chain combines TRBV28 with TRBJ2-7, with 13 bases fitting TRBD2. Germline CDR1 MDHEN, CDR2 SYDVKM. The CDR3 length is 15 residues. Trimming removed 6 bases from V and 2 bases from J; junction bases left unmatched: 4. CDR3 loop: CASSPGLAGAYEQYF. The CDR3 coding sequence is TGTGCCAGCAGCCCAGGACTAGCGGGAGCCTACGAGCAGTACTTC.

The chain carries TRBV30 and TRBJ2-2; tentative D call: TRBD1 (5 bases). In germline, CDR1 is GTSNPN, CDR2 SVGIG (reference sequence). The CDR3 spans 13 residues. Trimming shortened V by 1 base and J by 2 bases, and 5 bases separated the two germline ends. CDR3 loop: CAWSGTNTGELFF. CDR3 in DNA: TGTGCCTGGAGTGGGACAAACACCGGGGAGCTGTTTTTT.

V is TRBV10-3 and J is TRBJ1-1; no reliable D call. In germline, CDR1 is ENHRY, CDR2 SYGVKD. The V end lost 2 bases, the J end lost 2 bases, and 12 bases lay between the germline ends. The CDR3 contains 15 residues. This chain's CDR3 is CAISEPYRKNTEAFF. The CDR3 DNA is TGTGCCATCAGTGAGCCTTACAGAAAAAACACTGAAGCTTTCTTT.

The rearrangement uses TRBV7-3 and TRBJ2-1; 12 bases match TRBD2. The germline V gene has CDR1 SGHTA and CDR2 FQGTGA. The V gene end was trimmed by 5 bases and the J gene end by 3 bases; junction bases not matched to a gene: 8. CDR3 size: 17 residues. Written as DNA, the CDR3 is TGTGCCAGCAGCCGACTAGCGGGAGCGGGGGACTACAATGAGCAGTTCTTC. Its translation: CASSRLAGAGDYNEQFF.

This chain links TRBV10-3 with TRBJ1-1; D uncertain. Germline CDR1 is ENHRY and CDR2 is SYGVKD. V shed 7 bases and J shed 1 base, with 10 bases lying between them. The CDR3 consists of 13 residues. CDR3: CAITVDANTEAFF. The CDR3 DNA follows: TGTGCCATCACCGTCGACGCGAACACTGAAGCTTTCTTT.

In the case of this clone: An end of the junction differs from the germline gene, which may be a read error. This chain connects TRBV5-6 to TRBJ1-1; tentatively, D is TRBD1 (5 bases). CDR3 length: 11 residues. Germline lookup yields CDR1 SGHDT and CDR2 YYEEEE. The chain's CDR3 is CASSSIGDPPF. The CDR3 region has the DNA TGTGCCAGCAGCTCGATCGGGGACCCCCCGTTT.

In this sample, this clone turned up a few times. This chain uses TRBV5-1 with TRBJ1-5; D may be TRBD1 (5 bases). The V end lost 4 bases, the J end lost 7 bases, and 15 bases lay between the germline ends. Germline V CDR1 and CDR2: SGHRS, YFSETQ. The CDR3 extends over 14 amino acids. The CDR3 coding sequence is TGCGCCAGCAGCCCCGACTCAGGGACCCAGCCCCAGCATTTT. This encodes CASSPDSGTQPQHF.

This clone was observed a handful of times. This rearrangement joins TRBV6-1 to TRBJ1-4; a possible D gene is TRBD1 (5 bases). V lost 4 bases and J 4 bases, leaving 10 bases between the germline ends. Germline values: CDR1 MNHNS, CDR2 SASEGT. The CDR3 is 14 residues long. The CDR3 DNA follows: TGTGCCAGCAGTGGACAGTTTCTTAATGAAAAACTGTTTTTT. Amino acid sequence: CASSGQFLNEKLFF.

The chain couples TRBV5-6 to TRBJ2-7; TRBD2 might be the D (6 bases). Germline CDR1 is SGHDT and CDR2 is YYEEEE. CDR3 size: 13 residues. Trimming took 4 bases from V and 5 from J, leaving 13 bases between them. The CDR3 is CASSLLGGDEQYF. For the CDR3, the DNA is TGTGCCAGCAGCCTCCTGGGGGGTGACGAGCAGTACTTC.

This rearrangement joins TRBV10-3 to TRBJ2-1; 14 nucleotides agree with TRBD2. The junction had 8 bases not matched to a gene; V was cut back by 8 bases and J by 5 bases. This CDR3 has 16 amino acids. Germline V CDR1 and CDR2: ENHRY, SYGVKD. CDR3 in DNA: TGTGCCATCCGCCCCCAGGGACTAGCGGGAGACAATGAGCAGTTCTTC. Amino acids: CAIRPQGLAGDNEQFF.

The V and J genes are TRBV30 and TRBJ2-1; the D gene is possibly TRBD2 (7 bases). Looked up from germline, CDR1 is GTSNPN and CDR2 is SVGIG (reference sequence). V was shortened by 5 bases and J by 12 bases, with 26 bases between the two germline ends. CDR3 size: 15 residues. The CDR3 bases are TGTGCCTGGTTCCCCCCGGGCGGGGCGCGGGGGCTGCAGTTCTTC. Translated: CAWFPPGGARGLQFF.

The DNA for the CDR3 is TGTGCCAGCAGCTTAGGGGCGAGGGCCCACTATGGCTACACCTTC. This translates into CASSLGARAHYGYTF. This chain uses TRBV7-9 with TRBJ1-2, with D unclear. V lost 1 base to trimming and J lost 3 bases, with 12 bases between them. There are 15 residues in the CDR3. CDR1 SEHNR and CDR2 FQNEAQ come from the germline V gene (reference sequence).

This clone was counted a few times. The chain has TRBV7-6 and TRBJ1-1; TRBD1 agrees at 9 bases. Germline trimming cut 6 bases from V and 4 bases from J; bases unmatched to any gene: 3. The CDR3 is made up of 13 amino acids. Germline CDR1 reads SGHVS; CDR2 reads FNYEAQ. The CDR3 DNA reads as TGTGCCAGCAGTTTGGGACAGGGCACTGAAGCTTTCTTT. It is translated as CASSLGQGTEAFF.

The chain couples TRBV6-5 to TRBJ2-3, with 10 bases that match TRBD2. Germline assignment: CDR1 MNHEY and CDR2 SVGAGI. Trimming at V came to 6 bases and at J to 0 bases, leaving 3 bases not matched to a gene. This CDR3 is 15 amino acids long. CDR3 nucleotides: TGTGCCAGCAGCATTAGCGGGAGGAGCACAGATACGCAGTATTTT. This sequence encodes CASSISGRSTDTQYF.

This clone turned up a few times. The chain links TRBV18 to TRBJ1-2; 7 bases line up with TRBD1. This CDR3 has 14 residues. The V segment lost 3 bases and the J segment 1 base; nucleotides outside the gene matches: 2. Per germline, CDR1 KGHSH and CDR2 LQKENI. As DNA, the CDR3 is TGTGCCAGCTCACCCGGGACAGATAACTATGGCTACACCTTC. This translates into CASSPGTDNYGYTF.